This TCR beta chain is from a study of cytomegalovirus exposure and HLA in healthy donors. The protocol was immunoSEQ multiplex PCR, while the TCRdb copy is restricted to in-frame clones and leaves out a portion. The data contain fewer than 70,000 clones, roughly 96% of them seen just once; the ten biggest clones take up approximately 6.4%. This TCR derives from a young woman in good health and CMV-seropositive. Sequenced: PBMCs.

For the CDR3, the DNA is TGTGCCAGCAGTTTATCAAAGGGGGCGACAGAGACCCAGTACTTC. This gives the protein CASSLSKGATETQYF. V gene TRBV28 combines with J gene TRBJ2-5, with 7 bases that match TRBD1. Unmatched junction bases numbered 6, after V lost 1 base and J lost 4 bases. Germline V CDR1 and CDR2: MDHEN, SYDVKM. This CDR3 is 15 amino acids long. The variable domain in full, with the rest retrieved from reference TRBV28 and TRBJ2-5, is DVKVTQSSRYLVKRTGEKVFLECVQDMDHENMFWYRQDPGLGLRLIYFSYDVKMKEKGDIPEGYSVSREKKERFSLILESASTNQTSMYLCASSLSKGATETQYFGPGTRLLVL.